This passage covers 9 T cell receptor beta chains from one sample sequenced in a study of blood T cell repertoires in COVID-19 (dated by TCRdb to the early 2020s). The library was produced with the immunoSEQ multiplex PCR assay. This is the immuneACCESS table as TCRdb keeps it, with only in-frame sequences that have V and J called. A part of the clones is gone; compared with another copy, unresolved V genes explain less than half, and the rest is unexplained. The sample table holds 150,000 to 200,000 clones, of which almost 85% were seen once. Together, the top ten hold roughly 11% of the sample. Sequences were obtained from PBMCs or T cells enriched from blood (not recorded which). These receptors all come from a man aged 45 to 65 who had recovered from COVID-19.

The chain is built from TRBV7-2 and TRBJ1-2; a weak D match, TRBD1 (6 bases). Germline V gene lookup returns CDR1 SGHTA and CDR2 FQGNSA. CDR3 size: 14 residues. Deletions cut 1 base from V and 8 bases from J, with 14 bases between. This CDR3 is CASSLDRELGGYTF. Written as DNA, the CDR3 is TGTGCCAGCAGCTTAGACAGGGAGCTAGGCGGCTACACCTTC.

Note on this clone: The same CDR3 can be traced to other DNA sequences in this sample. The chain is built from TRBV5-1 and TRBJ1-1; TRBD1 is a possible D gene (6 bases). V lost 2 bases to trimming and J lost 2 bases, with 7 bases between them. The CDR3 has 13 amino acids. Germline CDR1 is SGHRS and CDR2 is YFSETQ. As DNA, the CDR3 is TGCGCCAGCAGCTTACAGGGAAACACTGAAGCTTTCTTT. It specifies CASSLQGNTEAFF. Full variable domain (rest looked up from reference TRBV5-1 and TRBJ1-1): KAGVTQTPRYLIKTRGQQVTLSCSPISGHRSVSWYQQTPGQGLQFLFEYFSETQRNKGNFPGRFSGRQFSNSRSEMNVSTLELGDSALYLCASSLQGNTEAFFGQGTRLTVV.

The V call is TRBV6-5, the J call TRBJ1-1; 10 nucleotides match TRBD1. After removal of 5 bases from V and 3 bases from J, the junction contained 6 bases not matched to a gene. Germline CDR1 reads MNHEY; CDR2 reads SVGAGI. CDR3 length: 15 residues. The CDR3: CASSPQGTGDTEAFF. Here the CDR3 DNA reads TGTGCCAGCAGTCCTCAAGGGACAGGGGACACTGAAGCTTTCTTT.

The chain carries TRBV7-9 and TRBJ1-1; TRBD1 matches at 7 bases. From germline, CDR1 is SEHNR and CDR2 FQNEAQ (reference sequence). Germline trimming cut 1 base from V and 4 bases from J; bases unmatched to any gene: 6. The CDR3 runs to 15 residues. CDR3 amino acids: CASSLVRGAGTEAFF. The DNA of the CDR3 is TGTGCCAGCAGCTTAGTCAGGGGGGCGGGCACTGAAGCTTTCTTT.

The genes are TRBV5-1 and TRBJ2-7; possibly TRBD1 for D (7 bases). The CDR3 is made up of 14 amino acids. Germline V gene lookup returns CDR1 SGHRS and CDR2 YFSETQ. Trimming cost V 2 bases and J 4 bases, with 13 bases left between them. The CDR3, as DNA: TGCGCCAGCAGCTTCGACAGGGAGGTTTACGAGCAGTACTTC. This gives the protein CASSFDREVYEQYF.

The chain has TRBV7-9 and TRBJ2-5; D is undetermined. The CDR3 extends over 14 amino acids. V gave up 1 base and J gave up 2 bases, with 8 bases separating them. Germline lookup yields CDR1 SEHNR and CDR2 FQNEAQ (reference sequence). The CDR3 spells CASSLVRNQETQYF. The CDR3 DNA reads as TGTGCCAGCAGCTTAGTGAGGAATCAAGAGACCCAGTACTTC.

The chain uses TRBV5-1 and TRBJ2-3; TRBD1 might be the D (5 bases). Per the germline V gene, CDR1 is SGHRS and CDR2 is YFSETQ. This CDR3 contains 16 residues. Trimming left V 0 bases short and J 0 bases short, with 11 bases between. The CDR3 region has the DNA TGCGCCAGCAGCTTGGGACAGTCCGCTAGCACAGATACGCAGTATTTT. Its protein product is CASSLGQSASTDTQYF.

The chain combines TRBV7-6 with TRBJ2-3, with a tentative D call TRBD1 (5 bases). CDR1 is SGHVS and CDR2 is FNYEAQ in the germline V gene. The CDR3 length is 13 residues. V lost 6 bases to trimming and J lost 6 bases, with 13 bases between them. CDR3 coding DNA: TGTGCCAGCAGTTTCCAGGGATCTGATACGCAGTATTTT. Amino acids: CASSFQGSDTQYF. The complete variable domain, with remaining parts taken from reference TRBV7-6 and TRBJ2-3, reads GAGVSQSPRYKVTKRGQDVALRCDPISGHVSLYWYRQALGQGPEFLTYFNYEAQQDKSGLPNDRFSAERPEGSISTLTIQRTEQRDSAMYRCASSFQGSDTQYFGPGTRLTVL.

The chain recombines TRBV5-6 with TRBJ2-1; 8 bases match TRBD2. The CDR3 has 15 residues. Germline V gene data show CDR1 as SGHDT and CDR2 as YYEEEE. V was pared by 2 bases and J by 4 bases, with 5 bases of the junction left unmatched. The CDR3 region is CASSFTSGKYNEQFF. CDR3 DNA: TGTGCCAGCAGCTTTACTAGCGGCAAATACAATGAGCAGTTCTTC.